The sequence of this T cell receptor (beta chain) was determined in a study of blood T cell repertoires in COVID-19. The wider study: Samples representing acute and convalescent COVID-19 were sourced from the United States, Italy and Spain. In each case, the material was cDNA or gDNA derived from T cells, B-cell-depleted T cells, or PBMCs.

The V and J ends lost 3 bases and 5 bases, in that order; junction bases with no gene match: 8. The CDR3 runs to 16 residues. The germline V gene encodes CDR1 SGHRS and CDR2 YFSETQ. Measured with immunoSEQ multiplex PCR; TCRdb has only the in-frame clones, and not every one. The sample includes 110,000 or so clones, 70% to 85% of them seen just once. V usage is TRBV5-1 and J usage is TRBJ2-3; 11 nucleotides line up with TRBD2. The receptor was isolated from a woman between 40 and 55 years old with acute or convalescent COVID-19. Sequencing was carried out using peripheral blood. The CDR3 sequence: CASSYISGGALDTQYF. The CDR3 nucleotides read TGCGCCAGCAGCTATATTAGCGGGGGGGCGTTAGATACGCAGTATTTT.